The rows below give T cell receptor beta chains drawn from one sample of a study of blood T cells in healthy people across ages. TCRdb called the 5' RACE reads again in MiXCR, with one record for every CDR3 protein. Of hundreds of thousands of distinct CDR3 sequences listed, more than 20% are singletons. These data also featured in a second study, about T cells of mothers and their children.

Source material: blood. All receptors derive from a boy aged 5-17 years in good health. Each CDR3 is given with its conserved first and last residue. The D gene is left open where the match is weak. Clone size is given for some rows only: seen once, a few or many times, or a class if the clone is expanded.

j_call: TRBJ1-2; clone_size: -; d_call: TRBD1; v_call: TRBV10-3; cdr3_nt: TGTGCCATCAGTGAGTCGGGACAGGGGCTCCATGGCTACACCTTC; cdr3_aa: CAISESGQGLHGYTF
j_call: TRBJ2-4; clone_size: -; d_call: TRBD2; v_call: TRBV27; cdr3_nt: TGTGCCAGCAGACGCGCGGGGGGGCTAAACATTCAGTACTTC; cdr3_aa: CASRRAGGLNIQYF
j_call: TRBJ1-2; clone_size: -; d_call: -; v_call: TRBV12-3/TRBV12-4; cdr3_nt: TGTGCCAGCAGCCCCGGGACCGACGTCTATGGCTACACCTTC; cdr3_aa: CASSPGTDVYGYTF
j_call: TRBJ2-5; clone_size: -; d_call: -; v_call: TRBV29-1; cdr3_nt: TGCAGCGTCAAACGGGGGAACCAAGAGACCCAGTACTTC; cdr3_aa: CSVKRGNQETQYF
j_call: TRBJ2-3; clone_size: -; d_call: TRBD1; v_call: TRBV5-1; cdr3_nt: TGCGCCAGCAGCTTAACAGGGGGCTACACAGATACGCAGTATTTT; cdr3_aa: CASSLTGGYTDTQYF
j_call: TRBJ2-1; clone_size: -; d_call: TRBD2; v_call: TRBV12-3/TRBV12-4; cdr3_nt: TGTGCCAGCAGTCTAGGACTAGGCGCCTACAATGAGCAGTTCTTC; cdr3_aa: CASSLGLGAYNEQFF
j_call: TRBJ1-4; clone_size: -; d_call: -; v_call: TRBV7-9; cdr3_nt: TGTGCCAGCAGCCAGGGTGGGGACCCCGGAAAACTGTTTTTT; cdr3_aa: CASSQGGDPGKLFF
j_call: TRBJ2-3; clone_size: -; d_call: TRBD2; v_call: TRBV4-3; cdr3_nt: TGCGCCAGCAGCCACACAACTCTAGCGGGGGGGATAGATACGCAGTATTTT; cdr3_aa: CASSHTTLAGGIDTQYF
j_call: TRBJ2-5; clone_size: -; d_call: TRBD1; v_call: TRBV27; cdr3_nt: TGTGCCAGTGCCCGGACAGGGGAGGGAGAGACCCAGTACTTC; cdr3_aa: CASARTGEGETQYF
j_call: TRBJ2-3; clone_size: few; d_call: -; v_call: TRBV29-1; cdr3_nt: TGCAGCGTTGTGGGCAGGACCACAGATACGCAGTATTTT; cdr3_aa: CSVVGRTTDTQYF
j_call: TRBJ2-1; clone_size: -; d_call: -; v_call: TRBV6-5; cdr3_nt: TGTGCCAGCAGTCTACCCCCGGCGGGGGAGCAGTTCTTC; cdr3_aa: CASSLPPAGEQFF
j_call: TRBJ2-1; clone_size: -; d_call: TRBD2; v_call: TRBV5-5; cdr3_nt: TGTGCCAGCAGCTCCCCGAAAGCTAGCGGACGTACTAATGAGCAGTTCTTC; cdr3_aa: CASSSPKASGRTNEQFF
j_call: TRBJ2-1; clone_size: -; d_call: -; v_call: TRBV12-3/TRBV12-4; cdr3_nt: TGTGCCAGCAGCTTGTGCAGAAATGAGCAGTTCTTC; cdr3_aa: CASSLCRNEQFF
j_call: TRBJ1-2; clone_size: few; d_call: -; v_call: TRBV12-3/TRBV12-4; cdr3_nt: TGTGCCAGCAGTTTCGACACAATCTATGGCTACACCTTC; cdr3_aa: CASSFDTIYGYTF
j_call: TRBJ1-4; clone_size: few; d_call: -; v_call: TRBV11-2; cdr3_nt: TGTGCCAGCAGTTACACCCGTGTAGAGCATGAAAAACTGTTTTTT; cdr3_aa: CASSYTRVEHEKLFF
j_call: TRBJ1-2; clone_size: -; d_call: -; v_call: TRBV2; cdr3_nt: TGTGCCAGCAGTGAATTACAGGGTCGGGATGGCTACACCTTC; cdr3_aa: CASSELQGRDGYTF
j_call: TRBJ2-3; clone_size: -; d_call: TRBD1; v_call: TRBV5-1; cdr3_nt: TGCGCCAGCAGCCAACTACAGGGGGCCCAGTTCACAGATACGCAGTATTTT; cdr3_aa: CASSQLQGAQFTDTQYF
j_call: TRBJ1-2; clone_size: -; d_call: -; v_call: TRBV5-1; cdr3_nt: TGCGCCAGCAGCCTGGCAGGCAGCTCGGATGGCTACACCTTC; cdr3_aa: CASSLAGSSDGYTF
j_call: TRBJ1-5; clone_size: -; d_call: TRBD1; v_call: TRBV20-1; cdr3_nt: TGCAGTGCTAGAAACAGGGGAACTCAGCCCCAGCATTTT; cdr3_aa: CSARNRGTQPQHF
j_call: TRBJ2-7; clone_size: -; d_call: -; v_call: TRBV6-1; cdr3_nt: TGTGCCAGCAGTGAAGCTTGGGGCGAGCAGTACTTC; cdr3_aa: CASSEAWGEQYF
j_call: TRBJ2-7; clone_size: -; d_call: -; v_call: TRBV27; cdr3_nt: TGTGCCAGCAGCATCTCGGGCTCCTACGAGCAGTACTTC; cdr3_aa: CASSISGSYEQYF
j_call: TRBJ2-2; clone_size: few; d_call: -; v_call: TRBV7-2; cdr3_nt: TGTGCCAGCAGCTCGCCCCCCGGGGCGATGAACACCGGGGAGCTGTTTTTT; cdr3_aa: CASSSPPGAMNTGELFF
j_call: TRBJ2-3; clone_size: -; d_call: -; v_call: TRBV7-9; cdr3_nt: TGTGCCAGCAGCCTAGCCGCCCCAACAGATACGCAGTATTTT; cdr3_aa: CASSLAAPTDTQYF
j_call: TRBJ2-4; clone_size: -; d_call: -; v_call: TRBV9; cdr3_nt: TGTGCCAGCAGCGGGTTCTCCCCGGGGAAAAACATTCAGTACTTC; cdr3_aa: CASSGFSPGKNIQYF
j_call: TRBJ2-1; clone_size: -; d_call: TRBD2; v_call: TRBV13; cdr3_nt: TGTGCCAGCAGCTCGGGGGGGCAATCCTACAATGAGCAGTTCTTC; cdr3_aa: CASSSGGQSYNEQFF
j_call: TRBJ2-7; clone_size: -; d_call: -; v_call: TRBV3-1; cdr3_nt: TGTGCCAGCAGCCAAGAGTTGGGATACCCCTACGAGCAGTACTTC; cdr3_aa: CASSQELGYPYEQYF
j_call: TRBJ2-5; clone_size: -; d_call: -; v_call: TRBV20-1; cdr3_nt: TGCAGTGCAACCGTTCGGGGACCGGGGATCCTGGGGATCACCCAGTACTTC; cdr3_aa: CSATVRGPGILGITQYF
j_call: TRBJ1-1; clone_size: -; d_call: -; v_call: TRBV6-1; cdr3_nt: TGTGCCAGCAGTATTGAGGGCACTGAAGCTTTCTTT; cdr3_aa: CASSIEGTEAFF
j_call: TRBJ2-7; clone_size: few; d_call: TRBD2; v_call: TRBV7-9; cdr3_nt: TGTGCCAGCAGCCCCCAGGGTAGCGGGAGTACTTACGAGCAGTACTTC; cdr3_aa: CASSPQGSGSTYEQYF
j_call: TRBJ2-7; clone_size: few; d_call: -; v_call: TRBV25-1; cdr3_nt: TGTGCCAGCAGTGAAAGACTCGGCTTCGGCGAGCAGTACTTC; cdr3_aa: CASSERLGFGEQYF
j_call: TRBJ2-7; clone_size: -; d_call: TRBD2; v_call: TRBV5-1; cdr3_nt: TGCGCCAGCAGCTTTACTAGCGGGAGTACCTACGAGCAGTACTTC; cdr3_aa: CASSFTSGSTYEQYF
j_call: TRBJ2-5; clone_size: -; d_call: -; v_call: TRBV29-1; cdr3_nt: TGCAGCGGGAGGGGGGGGAAAGAGACCCAGTACTTC; cdr3_aa: CSGRGGKETQYF
j_call: TRBJ2-1; clone_size: -; d_call: TRBD2; v_call: TRBV15; cdr3_nt: TGTGCCACCAGCAGGAGAGGACTAGCGGGGTCATCCTACAATGAGCAGTTCTTC; cdr3_aa: CATSRRGLAGSSYNEQFF
j_call: TRBJ2-4; clone_size: -; d_call: -; v_call: TRBV6-2/TRBV6-3; cdr3_nt: TGTGCCAGCAGTTCGGCGCGGGGCATTCAGTACTTC; cdr3_aa: CASSSARGIQYF
j_call: TRBJ2-7; clone_size: -; d_call: -; v_call: TRBV7-3; cdr3_nt: TGTGCCAGCAGCTTAGTGGGGGGGCCGGCCGAGCAGTACTTC; cdr3_aa: CASSLVGGPAEQYF
j_call: TRBJ2-7; clone_size: few; d_call: -; v_call: TRBV28; cdr3_nt: TGTGCCAGCAGTTTACAGGGAGGATGGTACGAGCAGTACTTC; cdr3_aa: CASSLQGGWYEQYF
j_call: TRBJ2-1; clone_size: -; d_call: -; v_call: TRBV4-2; cdr3_nt: TGTGCCAGCAGCCAAGGGCTTTACAATGAGCAGTTCTTC; cdr3_aa: CASSQGLYNEQFF
j_call: TRBJ2-1; clone_size: few; d_call: TRBD1; v_call: TRBV28; cdr3_nt: TGTGCCAGCAGCCTGACAGGGGGCGCGGGAATCAATGAGCAGTTCTTC; cdr3_aa: CASSLTGGAGINEQFF
j_call: TRBJ2-5; clone_size: -; d_call: -; v_call: TRBV2; cdr3_nt: TGTGCCAGCATCAGGGGTAATAAAGAGACCCAGTACTTC; cdr3_aa: CASIRGNKETQYF
j_call: TRBJ2-1; clone_size: few; d_call: TRBD1; v_call: TRBV5-7; cdr3_nt: TGTGCCAGCAGCCTTCGACAGGGAGTGGATGAGCAGTTCTTC; cdr3_aa: CASSLRQGVDEQFF
j_call: TRBJ2-6; clone_size: few; d_call: TRBD1; v_call: TRBV7-2; cdr3_nt: TGTGCCAGCAGCTCATCAAGGACAGGGTTTAGCTCTGGGGCCAACGTCCTGACTTTC; cdr3_aa: CASSSSRTGFSSGANVLTF